These 15 T cell receptor beta chains were sequenced from one sample in a study of response to subunit inactivated influenza vaccine. TCRdb independently ran MiXCR on the RT-PCR reads; one entry per CDR3 protein. The profile covers under 200,000 distinct CDR3 sequences, with about a tenth appearing a single time and 9.5% to 15% taken by the ten largest. This specimen consisted of non-naive T cells sorted from PBMCs, obtained roughly 6 weeks after vaccination. These receptors were collected from a man between 45 and 60 years old who received an inactivated influenza vaccine.

This clonotype has more than one count but fewer than ten. The V call is TRBV12-3 or TRBV12-4, the J call TRBJ2-1; D is unresolved. V dropped 3 bases and J dropped 9 bases, with 12 bases sitting between them. The CDR3 has 13 residues. This CDR3 is CASSLADDSEQFF. In DNA, the CDR3 is TGTGCCAGCAGTTTGGCCGACGACTCTGAGCAGTTCTTC.

This clonotype appeared a few times. The V gene is TRBV28, the J gene TRBJ2-2, with TRBD1 matching 7 bases. V shed 5 bases and J 4 bases; nucleotides not matched to a gene: 13. CDR3 length: 17 amino acids. Germline V gene lookup returns CDR1 MDHEN and CDR2 SYDVKM. CDR3 amino acids: CASSPSTGWGSTGELFF. The CDR3 DNA reads TGTGCCAGCAGTCCCTCGACAGGGTGGGGCTCCACCGGGGAGCTGTTTTTT.

This clonotype was observed a handful of times. The gene calls are TRBV7-2 and TRBJ2-1; D possibly matches TRBD1 or TRBD2 (5 bases each). Germline-derived CDR1 and CDR2 are SGHTA and FQGNSA. The CDR3 covers 15 residues. V was clipped by 5 bases and J by 5 bases, with 16 bases between them. The chain's CDR3 is CASSLRRGVNNEQFF. The CDR3 DNA reads as TGTGCCAGCAGCCTCCGTAGAGGGGTAAACAATGAGCAGTTCTTC.

This clonotype was seen repeatedly, ten times or more. V is TRBV5-1 and J is TRBJ2-3; no definite D call. Germline CDR1 is SGHRS and CDR2 is YFSETQ. V was shortened by 4 bases and J by 3 bases, with 6 bases between the two germline ends. The CDR3 length is 12 residues. The CDR3 sequence: CASSTRTDTQYF. DNA for the CDR3: TGCGCCAGCAGCACGCGGACAGATACGCAGTATTTT.

This chain connects TRBV5-1 to TRBJ2-2; D is possibly TRBD1 (6 bases). Germline CDR1 reads SGHRS; CDR2 reads YFSETQ. V lost 4 bases to trimming and J lost 0 bases, with 22 bases between them. The CDR3 contains 19 residues. The CDR3 sequence: CASSPSVGLQGSNTGELFF. As DNA, the CDR3 is TGCGCCAGCAGCCCAAGTGTGGGTTTACAGGGTTCGAACACCGGGGAGCTGTTTTTT.

The V gene is TRBV7-2, the J gene TRBJ2-2; D uncertain. This CDR3 is built from 14 residues. Between the trimmed V and J ends, which lost 5 bases and 6 bases, there was a span of 13 bases. Germline V lookup: CDR1 SGHTA, CDR2 FQGNSA. CDR3 amino acids: CASSVTTVAGELFF. CDR3 nucleotide sequence: TGTGCCAGCAGCGTGACAACGGTGGCCGGGGAGCTGTTTTTT.

V is TRBV12-3 or TRBV12-4 and J is TRBJ2-1; perhaps TRBD2 as D (6 bases). Trimming took 2 bases from V and 0 from J, leaving 29 bases between them. The CDR3 loop spans 22 amino acids. Here the CDR3 reads CASSLRFSGGSESALSYNEQFF. CDR3 bases: TGTGCCAGCAGTTTAAGATTTTCAGGAGGGAGTGAATCCGCTCTCTCCTACAATGAGCAGTTCTTC.

In this sample, this clonotype turned up many times. The chain joins TRBV7-2 to TRBJ2-3, with D possibly being TRBD2 (5 bases). Trimming shortened V by 0 bases and J by 2 bases, and 12 bases separated the two germline ends. The CDR3 spans 16 residues. Germline CDR1 and CDR2: SGHTA and FQGNSA. The CDR3 DNA follows: TGTGCCAGCAGCTTAGCTGGTGCGGGTTTCACAGATACGCAGTATTTT. It encodes CASSLAGAGFTDTQYF.

This clonotype was detected a few times. The chain employs TRBV5-1 and TRBJ1-2; no clear D gene. V was shortened by 2 bases and J by 3 bases, with 8 bases between the two germline ends. The V gene's germline CDR1 is SGHRS and CDR2 YFSETQ. This CDR3 comprises 13 residues. CDR3 sequence: CASSFSMDYGYTF. In DNA form, the CDR3 reads TGCGCCAGCAGCTTTTCCATGGACTATGGCTACACCTTC.

This clonotype was picked up a small number of times. This rearrangement joins TRBV20-1 to TRBJ1-1; 8 bases fit TRBD1. The CDR3 is made up of 14 amino acids. After removal of 2 bases from V and 2 bases from J, the junction contained 4 bases not matched to a gene. CDR1 is DFQATT, CDR2 SNEGSKA, per germline (reference sequence). Here the CDR3 reads CSARRGQANTEAFF. The CDR3 nucleotides are TGCAGTGCTAGAAGGGGACAGGCTAACACTGAAGCTTTCTTT.

This clonotype was counted ten times or more. V is TRBV25-1 and J is TRBJ2-3; 9 bases match TRBD1. Germline V lookup: CDR1 MGHDK, CDR2 SYGVNS. V shed 0 bases and J 2 bases; nucleotides not matched to a gene: 12. The CDR3 is 19 amino acids. CDR3 residues: CASSEYPTGGLALTDTQYF. In DNA, the CDR3 is TGTGCCAGCAGTGAATACCCGACAGGGGGATTAGCTCTCACAGATACGCAGTATTTT.

This clonotype occurred a few times. The chain joins TRBV6-6 to TRBJ2-3; D unresolved. V dropped 4 bases and J dropped 7 bases, with 9 bases sitting between them. CDR1 MNHNY and CDR2 SVGAGI come from the germline V gene (reference sequence). The CDR3 is 12 residues long. For the CDR3, the DNA is TGTGCCAGCAGTTCGGACGGATATACGCAGTATTTT. Translation gives CASSSDGYTQYF.

This clonotype appeared many times. Mismatch with germline at one junction end may stem from a read error. The gene calls are TRBV7-9 and TRBJ1-1, with D perhaps TRBD1 (5 bases). CDR1 is SEHNR and CDR2 is FQNEAQ in the germline V gene (reference sequence). The length of the CDR3 is 13 residues. The CDR3 DNA is TGTGCCAGCAGTTTAGTGGGGGACACTGAAGCTTTCTTT. This sequence encodes CASSLVGDTEAFF.

The table lists this clonotype with a few counts. V gene TRBV2 combines with J gene TRBJ2-3; 9 positions agree with TRBD1. Germline CDR1 reads SNHLY; CDR2 reads FYNNEI. Trimming at V came to 2 bases and at J to 5 bases, leaving 5 bases not matched to a gene. The CDR3 runs to 15 residues. CDR3 coding DNA: TGTGCCAGCAGTGAACTGCGGGGACAGGGAGATACGCAGTATTTT. Protein product: CASSELRGQGDTQYF.

This chain joins TRBV20-1 and TRBJ1-2, with D possibly TRBD1 on 6 matching bases. The CDR3 totals 14 residues. The germline gives CDR1 DFQATT, CDR2 SNEGSKA (reference sequence). V was trimmed by 3 bases and J by 3 bases, leaving 14 bases between them. CDR3 loop: CSASPRGADYGYTF. The CDR3 coding sequence is TGCAGTGCTAGCCCTCGGGGGGCTGACTATGGCTACACCTTC.